Listed here are 18 T cell receptor beta chains from one sample, sequenced in a study of blood T cell repertoires in COVID-19. TCRdb's copy holds only in-frame clones and misses some; the assay was immunoSEQ multiplex PCR. The data contain hundreds of thousands of clones, around 87% of them singletons. The specimen sequenced was peripheral blood. Receptors originate from a man between 65 and 85 years old with acute or convalescent COVID-19.

The chain carries TRBV6-5 and TRBJ1-3, with D unclear. V lost 1 base and J lost 3, with 4 bases in between. Germline V gene data show CDR1 as MNHEY and CDR2 as SVGAGI. CDR3 length equals 13 residues. The CDR3 coding sequence is TGTGCCAGCAGTTACTTTCGTGGAAACACCATATATTTT. Protein: CASSYFRGNTIYF.

The rearrangement uses TRBV6-6 and TRBJ2-1; 13 positions agree with TRBD2. The CDR3 sequence is 16 residues long. CDR1 and CDR2 (germline): MNHNY, SVGAGI (reference sequence). Trimming cost V 2 bases and J 5 bases; bases outside gene matches: 3. DNA for the CDR3: TGTGCCAGCAGTTACCCGACTAGCGGGAGGCACAATGAGCAGTTCTTC. Its translation is CASSYPTSGRHNEQFF.

This chain joins TRBV5-4 and TRBJ2-5, with TRBD2 identical over 8 bases. Germline-derived CDR1 and CDR2 are SGHNT and YYREEE (reference sequence). The CDR3 runs 16 residues. J lost 2 bases, V lost 1 base, and 7 bases had no gene match. CDR3 region: CASSLRAGAGQETQYF. The CDR3 coding sequence is TGTGCCAGCAGCTTGCGAGCGGGAGCTGGTCAAGAGACCCAGTACTTC.

A remark on this clone: The sample holds other DNA sequences that translate to the same CDR3. The V and J genes are TRBV6-5 and TRBJ1-3; D is undetermined. V shed 6 bases and J shed 0 bases, with 6 bases lying between them. The CDR3 totals 13 residues. Germline assignment: CDR1 MNHEY and CDR2 SVGAGI. The CDR3 loop reads CASRRDSGNTIYF. In nucleotides, the CDR3 is TGTGCCAGCAGGAGGGACTCTGGAAACACCATATATTTT.

This rearrangement joins TRBV29-1 to TRBJ1-1, with TRBD1 matching over 8 bases. V was pared by 4 bases and J by 5 bases, with 3 bases of the junction left unmatched. The CDR3 contains 12 residues. CDR1 is SQVTM and CDR2 is ANQGSEA in the germline V gene. In nucleotides, the CDR3 is TGCAGCGTTGCAGGGGGCGGGACTGAAGCTTTCTTT. Translating gives CSVAGGGTEAFF.

CDR3 protein: CASSPPGQTNIQYF. CDR3 nucleotides: TGTGCCAGCAGCCCTCCGGGACAAACAAACATTCAGTACTTC. V and J are TRBV9 and TRBJ2-4; TRBD1 might be the D (6 bases). V lost 4 bases and J lost 6, with 14 bases in between. This CDR3 spans 14 amino acids. Per germline, CDR1 SGDLS and CDR2 YYNGEE.

This clone was seen once. The rearrangement links TRBV2 to TRBJ1-2, with 7 bases aligning to TRBD1. Germline V gene data show CDR1 as SNHLY and CDR2 as FYNNEI. Trimming cost V 3 bases and J 7 bases; bases outside gene matches: 5. The CDR3 extends over 13 amino acids. The CDR3 DNA follows: TGTGCCAGCAGTGATCGACAGGGATTTGGCTACACCTTC. Translation gives CASSDRQGFGYTF.

The chain employs TRBV28 and TRBJ1-2; 8 nucleotides align to TRBD1. V lost 7 bases, J lost 4 bases, and 11 bases stayed unmatched. CDR1 and CDR2 from the germline V gene are MDHEN and SYDVKM. This CDR3 has 15 residues. The CDR3: CASNPIGQGLYGYTF. In DNA, the CDR3 is TGTGCCAGCAACCCTATAGGACAGGGACTCTATGGCTACACCTTC.

This clone appeared once. The chain combines TRBV6-1 with TRBJ1-2; D is undetermined. CDR3 length: 14 amino acids. Looked up from germline, CDR1 is MNHNS and CDR2 is SASEGT. Between the trimmed V and J ends, which lost 3 bases and 8 bases, there was a span of 16 bases. The CDR3 DNA is TGTGCCAGCAGTGAGCATGTCCAACCGAGGGGCTACACCTTC. Encoded protein: CASSEHVQPRGYTF.

This chain links TRBV5-8 with TRBJ2-1, with 13 bases fitting TRBD2. The CDR3 is 19 residues long. J was trimmed by 12 bases and V by 5 bases; bases with no gene match: 23. CDR1 is SGHTS and CDR2 is YDEGEE in the germline V gene. Here the CDR3 DNA reads TGTGCCAGCAGACCCTTTCCGGGACTAGCGGGGAGTGGCCGGATTCCGCAGTTCTTC. It specifies CASRPFPGLAGSGRIPQFF.

The gene calls are TRBV28 and TRBJ1-3; 8 bases match TRBD1. The CDR3 contains 17 residues. Germline CDR1 is MDHEN and CDR2 is SYDVKM. V gave up 1 base and J gave up 0 bases; unmatched junction bases: 5. Written as DNA, the CDR3 is TGTGCCAGCAGTTTATCATCCGGGACAGGCTCTGGAAACACCATATATTTT. Amino acid sequence: CASSLSSGTGSGNTIYF. Supplemented by reference TRBV28 and TRBJ1-3, the full variable domain reads DVKVTQSSRYLVKRTGEKVFLECVQDMDHENMFWYRQDPGLGLRLIYFSYDVKMKEKGDIPEGYSVSREKKERFSLILESASTNQTSMYLCASSLSSGTGSGNTIYFGEGSWLTVV.

The chain combines TRBV30 with TRBJ2-2; a possible D gene is TRBD1 (6 bases). This CDR3 contains 14 residues. The germline V and J ends were trimmed by 5 bases and 4 bases, with 14 bases remaining between them. Germline V gene lookup returns CDR1 GTSNPN and CDR2 SVGIG (reference sequence). The CDR3 spells CAWRPGQTTGELFF. The CDR3 nucleotides are TGTGCCTGGCGACCCGGACAGACCACCGGGGAGCTGTTTTTT.

V and J are TRBV19 and TRBJ2-2; a possible D gene is TRBD1 (7 bases). Trimming shortened V by 4 bases and J by 3 bases, and 15 bases separated the two germline ends. CDR3 length: 16 amino acids. Germline CDR1 LNHDA, CDR2 SQIVND (reference sequence). This CDR3 is CASSTLTGRYTGELFF. DNA for the CDR3: TGTGCCAGTAGTACCTTGACAGGGAGGTACACCGGGGAGCTGTTTTTT.

This sequence joins TRBV9 and TRBJ2-2; 8 positions agree with TRBD1. The CDR3 has 18 residues. Germline CDR1 reads SGDLS; CDR2 reads YYNGEE. Trimming removed 1 base from V and 4 bases from J; junction bases left unmatched: 12. The CDR3 DNA is TGTGCCAGCAGCGTACTCCCGGGACAGGACCTTCTCACCGGGGAGCTGTTTTTT. Translated: CASSVLPGQDLLTGELFF.

The chain employs TRBV6-5 and TRBJ2-7; 11 bases fit TRBD2. Trimming cost V 6 bases and J 4 bases; bases outside gene matches: 5. The length of the CDR3 is 14 residues. Per the germline V gene, CDR1 is MNHEY and CDR2 is SVGAGI. CDR3 in amino acids: CASRLSGGVYEQYF. The CDR3 DNA reads as TGTGCCAGCAGGCTTAGCGGGGGGGTTTACGAGCAGTACTTC.

The rearrangement uses TRBV3-1 (or the pseudogene TRBV3-2) and TRBJ2-1; 8 bases are shared with TRBD2. Trimming removed 6 bases from V and 7 bases from J; junction bases left unmatched: 11. The CDR3 covers 15 residues. CDR1 is LGHDT, CDR2 YNNKEL, per germline (reference sequence). As DNA, the CDR3 is TGTGCCAGCAGTTCAGCGGGGGTGCCACGGAATGAGCAGTTCTTC. Amino acid sequence: CASSSAGVPRNEQFF.

This clone was seen just once. This sequence joins TRBV19 and TRBJ1-5, with 7 positions matching TRBD1. The CDR3 loop spans 15 amino acids. The germline CDR1 and CDR2 sequences are LNHDA and SQIVND (reference sequence). Germline trimming cut 1 base from V and 2 bases from J; bases unmatched to any gene: 2. DNA for the CDR3: TGTGCCAGTAGTATAGGAGGGGGCCGCAATCAGCCCCAGCATTTT. This encodes CASSIGGGRNQPQHF.

V and J are TRBV5-5 and TRBJ2-6, with 7 bases that match TRBD2. Germline CDR1 SGHKS, CDR2 YYEKEE (reference sequence). V shed 4 bases, J shed 1 base, and the junction held 14 bases outside the gene matches. The CDR3 runs 19 residues. The DNA of the CDR3 is TGTGCCAGCAGCCGAGACGGGGGAGGGTTTATTTCTGGGGCCAACGTCCTGACTTTC. Protein sequence: CASSRDGGGFISGANVLTF.